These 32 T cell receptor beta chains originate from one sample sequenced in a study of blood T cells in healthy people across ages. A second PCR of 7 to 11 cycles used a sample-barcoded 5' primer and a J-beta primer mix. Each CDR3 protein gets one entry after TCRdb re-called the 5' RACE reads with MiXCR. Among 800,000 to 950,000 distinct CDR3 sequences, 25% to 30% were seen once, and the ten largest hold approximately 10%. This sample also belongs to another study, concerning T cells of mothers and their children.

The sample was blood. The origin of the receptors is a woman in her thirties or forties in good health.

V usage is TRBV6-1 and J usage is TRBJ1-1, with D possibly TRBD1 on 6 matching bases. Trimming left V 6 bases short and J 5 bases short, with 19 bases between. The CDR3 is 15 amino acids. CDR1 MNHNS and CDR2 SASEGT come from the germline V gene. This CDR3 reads CASRTLQGSETEAFF. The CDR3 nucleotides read TGTGCCAGCAGAACCTTACAGGGTTCAGAAACTGAAGCTTTCTTT.

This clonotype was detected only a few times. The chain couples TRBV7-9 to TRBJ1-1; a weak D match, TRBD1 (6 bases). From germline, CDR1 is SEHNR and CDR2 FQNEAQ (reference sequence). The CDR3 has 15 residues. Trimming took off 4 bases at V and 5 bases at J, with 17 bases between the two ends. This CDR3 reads CASSSVAGAQTEAFF. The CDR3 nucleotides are TGTGCCAGCAGCTCAGTTGCAGGGGCGCAAACTGAAGCTTTCTTT. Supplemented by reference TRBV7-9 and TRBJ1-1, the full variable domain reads DTGVSQNPRHKITKRGQNVTFRCDPISEHNRLYWYRQTLGQGPEFLTYFQNEAQLEKSRLLSDRFSAERPKGSFSTLEIQRTEQGDSAMYLCASSSVAGAQTEAFFGQGTRLTVV.

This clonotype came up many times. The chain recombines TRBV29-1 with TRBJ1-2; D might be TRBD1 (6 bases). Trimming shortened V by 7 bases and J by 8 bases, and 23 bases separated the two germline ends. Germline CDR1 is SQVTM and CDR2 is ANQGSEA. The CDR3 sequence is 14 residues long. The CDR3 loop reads CSARPRGNYEGYTF. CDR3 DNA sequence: TGCAGCGCTAGACCTAGGGGGAACTATGAGGGCTACACCTTC.

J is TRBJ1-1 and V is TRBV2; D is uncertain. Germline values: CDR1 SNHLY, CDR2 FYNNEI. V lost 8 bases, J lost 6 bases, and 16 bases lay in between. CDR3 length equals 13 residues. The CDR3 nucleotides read TGTGCCAGCGGACCGCCGACTAACCCTGAAGCTTTCTTT. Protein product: CASGPPTNPEAFF.

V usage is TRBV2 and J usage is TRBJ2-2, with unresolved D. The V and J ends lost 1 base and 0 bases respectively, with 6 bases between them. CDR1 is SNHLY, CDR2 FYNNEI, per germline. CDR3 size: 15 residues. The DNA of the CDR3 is TGTGCCAGCAGTGAAGGTTTCGCGAACACCGGGGAGCTGTTTTTT. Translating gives CASSEGFANTGELFF.

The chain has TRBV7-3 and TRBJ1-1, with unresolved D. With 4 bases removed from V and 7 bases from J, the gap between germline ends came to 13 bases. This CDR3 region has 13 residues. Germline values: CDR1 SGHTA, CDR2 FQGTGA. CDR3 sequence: CASSSGEWGEAFF. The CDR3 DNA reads TGTGCCAGCAGCTCCGGGGAGTGGGGTGAAGCTTTCTTT.

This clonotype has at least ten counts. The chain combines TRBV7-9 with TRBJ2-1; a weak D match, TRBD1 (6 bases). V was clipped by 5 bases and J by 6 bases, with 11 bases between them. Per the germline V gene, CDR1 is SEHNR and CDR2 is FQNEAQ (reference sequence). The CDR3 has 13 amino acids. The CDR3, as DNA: TGTGCCAGCAGCACACCCAGGGGCAATGAGCAGTTCTTC. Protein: CASSTPRGNEQFF.

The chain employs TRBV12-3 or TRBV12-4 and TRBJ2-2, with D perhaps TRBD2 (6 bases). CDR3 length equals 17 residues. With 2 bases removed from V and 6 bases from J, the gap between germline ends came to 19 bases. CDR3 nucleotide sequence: TGTGCCAGCAGTTTATACCCGGACGGGGGAGGATCCGGGGAGCTGTTTTTT. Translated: CASSLYPDGGGSGELFF.

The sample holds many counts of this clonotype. The CDR3 nucleotides are TGTGCCAGCAGTTTAAAAGGATCCGGCTACACCTTC. Its protein product is CASSLKGSGYTF. The V and J genes are TRBV28 and TRBJ1-2; D is undetermined. The CDR3 covers 12 residues. With 2 bases removed from V and 8 bases from J, the gap between germline ends came to 9 bases. The V gene's germline CDR1 is MDHEN and CDR2 SYDVKM.

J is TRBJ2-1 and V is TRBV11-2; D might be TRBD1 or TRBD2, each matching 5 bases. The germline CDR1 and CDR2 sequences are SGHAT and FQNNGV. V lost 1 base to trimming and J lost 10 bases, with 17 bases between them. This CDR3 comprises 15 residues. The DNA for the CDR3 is TGTGCCAGCAGCTTAGGGACGGGACCTAGGGTCGAGCAGTTCTTC. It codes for CASSLGTGPRVEQFF.

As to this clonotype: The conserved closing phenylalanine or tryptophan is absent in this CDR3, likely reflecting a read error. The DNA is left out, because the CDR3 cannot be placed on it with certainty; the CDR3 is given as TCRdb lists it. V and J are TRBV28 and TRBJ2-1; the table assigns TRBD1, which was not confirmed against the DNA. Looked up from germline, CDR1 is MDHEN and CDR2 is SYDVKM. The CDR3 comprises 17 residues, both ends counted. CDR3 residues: CASSLWEGSGDGYTFGS.

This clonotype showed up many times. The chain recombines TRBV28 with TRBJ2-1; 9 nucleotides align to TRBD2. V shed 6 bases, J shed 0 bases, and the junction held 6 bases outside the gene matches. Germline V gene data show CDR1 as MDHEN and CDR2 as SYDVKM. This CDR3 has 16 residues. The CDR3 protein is CASRGSGGLSYNEQFF. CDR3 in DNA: TGTGCCAGCAGGGGTAGCGGGGGCCTCTCCTACAATGAGCAGTTCTTC.

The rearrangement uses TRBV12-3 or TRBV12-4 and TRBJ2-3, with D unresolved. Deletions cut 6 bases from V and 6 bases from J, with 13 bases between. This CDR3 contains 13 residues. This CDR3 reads CASRGPDGDTQYF. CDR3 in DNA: TGTGCCAGCAGAGGACCCGACGGGGATACGCAGTATTTT.

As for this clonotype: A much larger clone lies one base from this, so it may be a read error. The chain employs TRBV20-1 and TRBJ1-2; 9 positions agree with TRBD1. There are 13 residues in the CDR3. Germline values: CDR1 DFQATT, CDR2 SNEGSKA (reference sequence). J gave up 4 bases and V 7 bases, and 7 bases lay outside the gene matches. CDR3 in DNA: TGCAGTGTCGCCTTGGGACAGGGCTATGGCTACACCTTC. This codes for CSVALGQGYGYTF.

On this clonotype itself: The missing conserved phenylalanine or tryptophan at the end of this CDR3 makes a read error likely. CDR3 DNA sequence: TGCGCCGGCAGCTTGGGACGGGGGGGCATGGATACGCAGTATTGT. It translates to CAGSLGRGGMDTQYC. The chain is built from TRBV5-1 and TRBJ2-3, with 8 bases aligning to TRBD2. Germline CDR1 is SGHRS and CDR2 is YFSETQ. The CDR3 is 15 residues long.

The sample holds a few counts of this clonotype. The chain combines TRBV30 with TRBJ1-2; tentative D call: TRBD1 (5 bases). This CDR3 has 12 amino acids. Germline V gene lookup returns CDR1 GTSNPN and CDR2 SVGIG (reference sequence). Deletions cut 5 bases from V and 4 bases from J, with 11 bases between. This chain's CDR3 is CAWAQETYGYTF. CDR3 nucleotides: TGTGCCTGGGCACAGGAAACCTATGGCTACACCTTC.

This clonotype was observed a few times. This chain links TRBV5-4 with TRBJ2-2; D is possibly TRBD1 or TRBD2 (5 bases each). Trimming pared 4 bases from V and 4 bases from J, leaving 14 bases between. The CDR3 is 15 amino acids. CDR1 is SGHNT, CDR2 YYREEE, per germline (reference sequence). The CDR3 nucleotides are TGTGCCAGCAGCCCGGGTGATGGGGGCACCGGGGAGCTGTTTTTT. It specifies CASSPGDGGTGELFF.

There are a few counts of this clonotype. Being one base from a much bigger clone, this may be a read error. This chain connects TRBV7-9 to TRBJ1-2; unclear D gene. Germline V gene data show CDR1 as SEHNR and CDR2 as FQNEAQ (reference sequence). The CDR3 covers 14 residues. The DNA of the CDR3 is TGTACCAGCGTCCAGCGCGAAGGTTTCTATGGCTACACCTTC. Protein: CTSVQREGFYGYTF.

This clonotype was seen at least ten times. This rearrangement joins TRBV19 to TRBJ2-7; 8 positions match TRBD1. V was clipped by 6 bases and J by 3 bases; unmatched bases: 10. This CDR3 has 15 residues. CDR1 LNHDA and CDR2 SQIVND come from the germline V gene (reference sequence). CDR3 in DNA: TGTGCCAGTAGCGCCCTAGGGACAGGCCTCTACGAGCAGTACTTC. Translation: CASSALGTGLYEQYF.

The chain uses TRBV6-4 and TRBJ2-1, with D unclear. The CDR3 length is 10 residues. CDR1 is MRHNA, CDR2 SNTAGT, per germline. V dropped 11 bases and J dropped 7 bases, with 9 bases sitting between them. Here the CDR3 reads CAFLGNEQFF. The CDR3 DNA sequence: TGTGCCTTCTTGGGGAATGAGCAGTTCTTC.

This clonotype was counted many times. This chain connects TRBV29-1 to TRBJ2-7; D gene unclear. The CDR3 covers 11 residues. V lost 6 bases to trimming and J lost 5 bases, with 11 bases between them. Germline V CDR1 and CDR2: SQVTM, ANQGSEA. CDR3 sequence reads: CSVAVLDEQYF. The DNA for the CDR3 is TGCAGCGTGGCAGTCTTGGACGAGCAGTACTTC.

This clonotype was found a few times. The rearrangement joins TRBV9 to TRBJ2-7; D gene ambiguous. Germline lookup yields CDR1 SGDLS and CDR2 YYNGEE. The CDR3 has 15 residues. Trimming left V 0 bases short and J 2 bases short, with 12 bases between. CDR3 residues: CASSVGSEFAYEQYF. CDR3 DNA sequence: TGTGCCAGCAGCGTAGGGAGCGAGTTCGCCTACGAGCAGTACTTC.

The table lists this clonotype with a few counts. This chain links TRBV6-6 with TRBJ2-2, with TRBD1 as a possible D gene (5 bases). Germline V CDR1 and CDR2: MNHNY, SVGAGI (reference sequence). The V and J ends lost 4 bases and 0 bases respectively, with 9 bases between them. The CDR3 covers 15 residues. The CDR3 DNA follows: TGTGCCAGCAGTTCCACAGGTGCGAACACCGGGGAGCTGTTTTTT. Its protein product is CASSSTGANTGELFF.

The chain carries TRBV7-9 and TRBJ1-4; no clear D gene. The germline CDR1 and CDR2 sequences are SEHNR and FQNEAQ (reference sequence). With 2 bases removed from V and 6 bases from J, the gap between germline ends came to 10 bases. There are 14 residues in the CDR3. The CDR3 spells CASSLSAGDEKLFF. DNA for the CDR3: TGTGCCAGCAGCTTATCGGCCGGGGATGAAAAACTGTTTTTT.

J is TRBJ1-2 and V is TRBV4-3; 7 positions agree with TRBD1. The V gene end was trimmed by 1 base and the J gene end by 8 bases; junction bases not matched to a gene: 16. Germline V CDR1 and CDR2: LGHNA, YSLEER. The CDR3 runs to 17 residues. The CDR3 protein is CASSQAQPQTGMTGYTF. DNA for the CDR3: TGCGCCAGCAGCCAAGCCCAACCCCAGACAGGGATGACCGGCTACACCTTC.

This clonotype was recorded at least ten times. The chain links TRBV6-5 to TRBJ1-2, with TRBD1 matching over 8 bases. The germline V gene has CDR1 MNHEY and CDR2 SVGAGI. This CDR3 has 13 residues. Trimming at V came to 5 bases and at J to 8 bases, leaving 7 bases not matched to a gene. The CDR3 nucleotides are TGTGCCAGCAGTCTAGACTCAGGGGGCGGCTACACCTTC. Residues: CASSLDSGGGYTF.

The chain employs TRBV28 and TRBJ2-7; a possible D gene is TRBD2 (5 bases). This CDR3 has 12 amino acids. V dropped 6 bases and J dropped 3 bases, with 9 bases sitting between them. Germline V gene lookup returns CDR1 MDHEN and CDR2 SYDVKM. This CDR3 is CASSAGVYEQYF. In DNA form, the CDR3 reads TGTGCCAGCAGCGCCGGGGTCTACGAGCAGTACTTC.

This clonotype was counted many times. CDR3 DNA sequence: TGTGCCAGCACAGGGGGCGGGGAGACCCAGTACTTC. Protein: CASTGGGETQYF. The V gene is TRBV7-2, the J gene TRBJ2-5, with TRBD1 matching over 8 bases. There are 12 residues in the CDR3. The J segment lost 5 bases and the V segment lost 7 bases, leaving 3 bases of the junction unmatched. Germline V gene data show CDR1 as SGHTA and CDR2 as FQGNSA.

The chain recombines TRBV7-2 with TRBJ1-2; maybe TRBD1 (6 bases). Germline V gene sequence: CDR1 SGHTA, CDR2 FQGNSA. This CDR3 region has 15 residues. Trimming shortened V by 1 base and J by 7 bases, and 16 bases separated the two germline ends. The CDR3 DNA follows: TGTGCCAGCAGCTTAGGGGACATTGAACTAGGTGGCTACACCTTC. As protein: CASSLGDIELGGYTF.

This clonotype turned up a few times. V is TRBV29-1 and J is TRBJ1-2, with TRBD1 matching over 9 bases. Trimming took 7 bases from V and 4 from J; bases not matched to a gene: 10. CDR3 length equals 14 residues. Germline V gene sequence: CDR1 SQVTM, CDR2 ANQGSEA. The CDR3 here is CSAPQGASVYGYTF. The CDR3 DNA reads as TGCAGCGCCCCACAGGGGGCATCGGTCTATGGCTACACCTTC.

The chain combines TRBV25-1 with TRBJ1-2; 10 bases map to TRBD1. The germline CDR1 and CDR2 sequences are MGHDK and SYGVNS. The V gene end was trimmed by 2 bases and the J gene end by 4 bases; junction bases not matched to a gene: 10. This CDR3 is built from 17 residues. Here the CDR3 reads CASSEGGGGTGVYGYTF. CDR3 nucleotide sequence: TGTGCCAGCAGTGAAGGGGGAGGAGGGACAGGGGTCTATGGCTACACCTTC.

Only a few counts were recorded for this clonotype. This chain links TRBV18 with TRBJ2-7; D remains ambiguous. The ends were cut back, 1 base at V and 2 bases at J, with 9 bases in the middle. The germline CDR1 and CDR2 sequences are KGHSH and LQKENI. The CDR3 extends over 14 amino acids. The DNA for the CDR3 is TGTGCCAGCTCACCACTGGGCCAGCCCTACGAGCAGTACTTC. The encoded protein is CASSPLGQPYEQYF.